This TCR beta chain was sequenced in a study of human versus mouse CDR3 diversity and MHC coevolution. Sorting isolated naive CD4 T cells lacking CD45RO and expressing CD62L. Germline CDR1 is KGHSH and CDR2 is LQKENI. CDR3 size: 15 residues. V trimming: 0 bases; J trimming: 2 bases; junction bases outside the gene matches: 3. Clones were sequenced by immunoSEQ multiplex PCR, and TCRdb holds only the in-frame ones, with some missing. This table holds roughly 81,000 clones, 80% to 95% found once. V gene TRBV18 combines with J gene TRBJ2-5; TRBD1 aligns across 7 bases. Sequencing input: naive CD4+ T cells from blood. The subset denotes: CD45RO-negative CD62L-positive naive CD4 T cells. The sequence derives from a person aged 30-69 years in good health. The CDR3 spells CASSPPGTAQETQYF. The CDR3 DNA follows: TGTGCCAGCTCACCACCGGGGACAGCTCAAGAGACCCAGTACTTC.